This record concerns one T cell receptor beta chain sequence. Authors' methods: Amplification of reference gene primers was used by the study to estimate nucleated cell counts. The method was immunoSEQ multiplex PCR; TCRdb's version includes in-frame clones alone and lacks a portion of them. V, J and clone size are those of that table, while D and trimming were read from the DNA. Among under 350,000 clones, 70% to 90% were seen once, and the ten largest hold over 1%. This sample stems from a study of blood T cell repertoires in COVID-19. About the research overall: Samples of COVID-19 (acute and convalescent) were obtained from the United States, Italy and Spain. Sources were T cells, B-cell-depleted T cells, or PBMCs; the material itself was cDNA or gDNA.

V trimming: 2 bases; J trimming: 3 bases; junction bases outside the gene matches: 7. CDR1 and CDR2 (germline): SGHTA, FQGNSA. The length of the CDR3 is 15 residues. This clonotype was obtained from a man aged 65 to 85 with acute or convalescent COVID-19. The material sequenced was peripheral blood. This sequence joins TRBV7-2 and TRBJ2-7, with TRBD1 identical over 7 bases. Here the CDR3 reads CASSLLSGQYYEQYF. The CDR3 DNA is TGTGCCAGCAGCTTATTATCGGGACAGTACTACGAGCAGTACTTC.